Below, 15 T cell receptor beta chains from the same sample are listed, as sequenced in a study of T cell repertoires in cytomegalovirus infection. TCRdb redid the calling of the reads with MiXCR, one entry per CDR3 protein. The sample has some 240,000 distinct CDR3 sequences, 15% to 20% seen once. Input material: CD8+ T cells from PBMCs. The receptors derive from a human donor in good health (CMV status not recorded). Some clones in this sample may be carry-over from other donors' samples.

The sample holds many counts of this clonotype. CDR3 bases: TGTGCCAGCATTTCGTCCGGCGGCCCTAGCTCCTATAATTCACCCCTCCACTTT. This sequence encodes CASISSGGPSSYNSPLHF. This chain links TRBV28 with TRBJ1-6, with D uncertain. Trimming shortened V by 7 bases and J by 0 bases, and 19 bases separated the two germline ends. The CDR3 contains 18 residues. CDR1 is MDHEN and CDR2 is SYDVKM in the germline V gene.

This clonotype was detected many times. V and J are TRBV18 and TRBJ2-1; D unclear. The CDR3 is made up of 13 amino acids. The V gene lost 0 bases and the J gene lost 7 bases, with 7 bases spanning the gap. Germline V gene data show CDR1 as KGHSH and CDR2 as LQKENI. This CDR3 is CASSPPEVNEQFF. CDR3 nucleotide sequence: TGTGCCAGCTCACCACCGGAAGTTAATGAGCAGTTCTTC.

This clonotype has only a few counts. The rearrangement joins TRBV5-6 to TRBJ2-5, with a tentative D call TRBD1 (5 bases). Germline V gene sequence: CDR1 SGHDT, CDR2 YYEEEE. The CDR3 is made up of 15 amino acids. Trimming left V 3 bases short and J 5 bases short, with 17 bases between. The CDR3 DNA is TGTGCCAGCAGCTGGGTCGACAGCACGGCTGAGACCCAGTACTTC. Translating it yields CASSWVDSTAETQYF.

This clonotype was observed at least ten times. CDR3 loop: CASSFLVGLAASLPQETQYF. The DNA for the CDR3 is TGTGCCAGCAGCTTTCTCGTGGGACTAGCGGCGTCCCTCCCGCAAGAGACCCAGTACTTC. The chain uses TRBV28 and TRBJ2-5; 11 bases are shared with TRBD2. There are 20 residues in the CDR3. The germline V gene has CDR1 MDHEN and CDR2 SYDVKM. The trim removed 6 bases at V and 2 bases at J, leaving 20 bases unmatched.

This clonotype has at least ten counts. This chain links TRBV28 with TRBJ1-5, with D perhaps matching TRBD1 (6 bases). Germline CDR1 and CDR2: MDHEN and SYDVKM. Trimming left V 4 bases short and J 0 bases short, with 13 bases between. This CDR3 comprises 16 residues. The CDR3, as DNA: TGTGCCAGCAGTTCCCCACAGGGTTATAGCAATCAGCCCCAGCATTTT. Its translation is CASSSPQGYSNQPQHF.

The rearrangement joins TRBV20-1 to TRBJ2-1, with 8 positions matching TRBD2. CDR1 is DFQATT, CDR2 SNEGSKA, per germline (reference sequence). The J segment lost 9 bases and the V segment lost 0 bases, leaving 10 bases of the junction unmatched. The CDR3 runs to 15 residues. The CDR3 loop reads CSARDPGGPRLEQFF. CDR3 DNA sequence: TGCAGTGCTAGAGATCCGGGGGGGCCGCGGCTTGAGCAGTTCTTC.

This clonotype was counted many times. The V and J genes are TRBV4-1 and TRBJ2-1, with D unresolved. CDR1 is MGHRA and CDR2 is YSYEKL in the germline V gene. This CDR3 has 11 residues. The V gene lost 1 base and the J gene lost 7 bases, with 2 bases spanning the gap. The DNA for the CDR3 is TGCGCCAGCAGCCAAGCGAATGAGCAGTTCTTC. As protein: CASSQANEQFF.

The genes are TRBV7-3 and TRBJ1-1; D gene unclear. In germline, CDR1 is SGHTA, CDR2 FQGTGA. CDR3 length equals 13 residues. The V end lost 5 bases, the J end lost 4 bases, and 11 bases lay between the germline ends. CDR3 sequence (DNA): TGTGCCAGCAGCCGCGGTTGGGGCACTGAAGCTTTCTTT. This encodes CASSRGWGTEAFF. Full variable domain (remainder filled in from reference TRBV7-3 and TRBJ1-1): GAGVSQTPSNKVTEKGKYVELRCDPISGHTALYWYRQSLGQGPEFLIYFQGTGAADDSGLPNDRFFAVRPEGSVSTLKIQRTERGDSAVYLCASSRGWGTEAFFGQGTRLTVV.

V and J are TRBV19 and TRBJ1-4; no reliable D call. The germline gives CDR1 LNHDA, CDR2 SQIVND (reference sequence). This CDR3 contains 11 residues. The germline V and J ends were trimmed by 3 bases and 8 bases, with 4 bases remaining between them. CDR3 amino acids: CASSIEEKLFF. The CDR3 DNA follows: TGTGCCAGTAGTATTGAGGAAAAACTGTTTTTT.

In this sample, this clonotype turned up once. The rearrangement links TRBV28 to TRBJ1-3; D possibly corresponds to TRBD1 (5 bases). Trimming removed 6 bases at V and 2 bases at J, with 20 bases between. This CDR3 comprises 17 residues. The germline V gene has CDR1 MDHEN and CDR2 SYDVKM. Here the CDR3 reads CASRPFTGTLTGNTIYF. Written as DNA, the CDR3 is TGTGCCAGCAGGCCTTTTACGGGGACCCTAACTGGAAACACCATATATTTT.

This clonotype was picked up many times. V is TRBV7-6 and J is TRBJ2-3, with D unclear. The CDR3 has 14 residues. V was pared by 1 base and J by 2 bases, with 7 bases between. CDR1 and CDR2 from the germline V gene are SGHVS and FNYEAQ. The CDR3: CASSLGAFTDTQYF. DNA for the CDR3: TGTGCCAGCAGCTTAGGTGCTTTCACAGATACGCAGTATTTT.

This clonotype was found once. V is TRBV7-9 and J is TRBJ2-2; 8 bases agree with TRBD1. Trimming removed 4 bases from V and 3 bases from J; junction bases left unmatched: 16. The CDR3 runs 19 residues. Germline lookup yields CDR1 SEHNR and CDR2 FQNEAQ (reference sequence). The CDR3 sequence: CASSYTLDRGHSDTGELFF. The CDR3 region has the DNA TGTGCCAGCAGCTACACGCTAGACAGGGGACACTCCGACACCGGGGAGCTGTTTTTT.

This clonotype was recorded at least ten times. This chain uses TRBV7-9 with TRBJ1-2, with no clear D. The CDR3 contains 15 residues. Trimming cost V 5 bases and J 4 bases, with 17 bases left between them. Germline loops: CDR1 SEHNR, CDR2 FQNEAQ (reference sequence). The CDR3 sequence is CASSPPGERIYGYTF. CDR3 bases: TGTGCCAGCAGCCCGCCGGGAGAGAGGATCTATGGCTACACCTTC.

With regard to this clonotype: A much bigger clone sits one base away, suggesting this may be a read error. This chain joins TRBV7-2 and TRBJ1-5; D ambiguous. CDR1 is SGHTA and CDR2 is FQGNSA in the germline V gene. The CDR3 runs to 16 residues. The CDR3 protein is CASSLSPGIRNQPRHF. DNA for the CDR3: TGTGCCAGCAGCTTATCGCCGGGGATTCGCAATCAGCCCCGGCATTTT. The variable domain in full, with the rest retrieved from reference TRBV7-2 and TRBJ1-5, is GAGVSQSPSNKVTEKGKDVELRCDPISGHTALYWYRQSLGQGLEFLIYFQGNSAPDKSGLPSDRFSAERTGGSVSTLTIQRTQQEDSAVYLCASSLSPGIRNQPRHFGDGTRLSIL.

This clonotype was seen ten or more times. The chain is built from TRBV7-9 and TRBJ2-3; no clear D. V was clipped by 1 base and J by 2 bases, with 4 bases between them. Germline CDR1 reads SEHNR; CDR2 reads FQNEAQ (reference sequence). This CDR3 has 13 amino acids. The CDR3: CASSLGPTDTQYF. DNA for the CDR3: TGTGCCAGCAGCTTAGGGCCCACAGATACGCAGTATTTT.